This T cell receptor (beta chain) appears in the sequencing data of a study of blood T cell repertoires in COVID-19 (TCRdb year 2020). About the investigation overall: Samples covering the acute and convalescent phases of COVID-19 were provided by collaborators in the United States, Italy and Spain. Where HLA class I and class II types were available, the types were taken from metadata supplied by the sample provider, not from assay-based typing. Subjects who had been exposed to COVID-19, were actively infected with it, or had recovered from it provided the deeply sampled blood TCRbeta repertoires that made up the dataset. The material from the prospective study consisted of cDNA or gDNA derived from T cells, B-cell-depleted T cells, or PBMCs. Samples were obtained from the ongoing ImmuneRACE study (first 160 participants) and from about 1,300 subjects provided by 6 global collaborators. The repertoires were made available in a free public database intended to serve as a resource for research on the immune response to SARS-CoV-2. The sample metadata nearly always contained a de-identified subject ID, COVID-19 status, age in years and sex.

The immunoSEQ Assay, a bias-controlled multiplex PCR, was used to amplify TCRbeta CDR3 regions from genomic DNA. Regarding the original processing steps: Nucleated cell counts per sample were estimated from amplification of reference gene primers within the assay. To quantify the absolute abundance of each unique TCRbeta CDR3 rearrangement, sequence reads were collapsed and filtered. For each sample, productive Simpson clonality was calculated as the square root of Simpson's diversity index across productive rearrangements. Drawn from immuneACCESS, this table holds only the in-frame rearrangements with V and J called that TCRdb kept. Clones are partly lost; checked studies trace under half to an unresolved V gene and leave the rest unexplained. The D gene and trimming were derived from the DNA, and the V and J assignments and clone size from that table. The sample table holds 200,000 to 250,000 clones, of which 65% to 85% were seen once. Jointly, the top ten make up roughly 2.3% of the sample.

Study-level results and caveats: Clinical and demographic metadata were provided uncurated, with the amount varying by source and participant.

The CDR1 and CDR2 encoded by the germline V gene are MNHNS and SASEGT. There are 19 amino acids in the CDR3, from cysteine to phenylalanine inclusive. Only the CDR3 DNA is retained, 57 bases long and in frame from the first base. Here V drops 3 bases and J drops 1 base, and the junction holds 15 bases not matched to any gene. A note on this clone: It has no known antigen specificity. The input lacks base qualities; no much larger clone sits a single base away.

Each collaborating institution followed its own protocols to collect whole blood in K2EDTA tubes. For TCRbeta analysis, collaborator samples were shipped as frozen whole blood, as isolated PBMCs, or as DNA extracted from either sample type. This receptor chain uses TRBV6-1 and TRBJ1-3; TRBD1 aligns with 7 central bases. Sequencing used peripheral blood. This receptor was obtained from a woman aged 60-75 years with acute or convalescent COVID-19. The CDR3 corresponds to CASSDRPRQGARSGNTIYF. At the DNA level, the sequence is TGTGCCAGCAGTGATCGTCCCCGACAGGGAGCACGGTCTGGAAACACCATATATTTT.